This is a list of T cell receptor beta chains from one sample in a study of cytomegalovirus exposure and HLA in healthy donors. Profiling relied on immunoSEQ multiplex PCR, and the TCRdb table lists in-frame clones only, not all of them. This sample has about 81,000 clones, with around 80% found just once. The material sequenced was PBMCs. Every receptor here comes from a man over 45 in good health and CMV-seropositive. CDR3s include the opening cysteine and the closing phenylalanine or tryptophan. The size of a clone is reported for some rows only, either as once, few or many, or as a class for expanded clones.

v_call	j_call	cdr3_length	clone_size	cdr3_aa
TRBV29-1	TRBJ2-1	13	.	CSESQGRLNEQFF
TRBV6-1	TRBJ2-7	17	.	CASSEGGTRRGGYEQYF
TRBV6-1	TRBJ2-7	15	once	CASSVRQGVTYEQYF
TRBV19	TRBJ2-7	13	.	CASSIDQDWEQYF
TRBV9	TRBJ2-1	15	.	CASSVESGSYYEQFF
TRBV29-1	TRBJ1-5	15	.	CSVEDSGPGNQPQHF
TRBV4-1	TRBJ2-4	17	.	CASSQDRTGGAKNSQYF
TRBV5-6	TRBJ1-3	19	.	CASSLGLQAVRSRGNTIYF
TRBV5-1	TRBJ1-1	13	.	CASSFRSNTEAFF
TRBV11-2	TRBJ1-1	13	.	CASSLSMNTEAFF
TRBV27	TRBJ2-7	14	.	CASSLRGRAYEQYF
TRBV27	TRBJ1-1	13	few	CASSAGTGDEAFF
TRBV4-2	TRBJ2-1	16	.	CASSPFGAGDGNEQFF
TRBV30	TRBJ2-3	14	.	CAWTDAGVRDTQYF
TRBV6-6	TRBJ2-1	14	.	CASSYSEGGNEQFF